The next 3 T cell receptor beta chains were all read from a single sample in a study of blood T cell repertoires in COVID-19 (dated by TCRdb to 2020 to 2021). The library was prepared using the immunoSEQ multiplex PCR assay. TCRdb provides this immuneACCESS table in a form limited to in-frame rearrangements. Some clones are lacking; in checked studies, under half of them reflect an unresolved V gene, and why the rest are absent is not known. This sample comprises 95,000 to 150,000 clones, roughly nine tenths of them detected only once. The top ten clonotypes cover under 35% of the sample. The sample was peripheral blood. The receptors were gathered from a man in his sixties or seventies with active or convalescent COVID-19.

The rearrangement links TRBV27 to TRBJ1-1; tentatively, D is TRBD1 (6 bases). Trimming took off 0 bases at V and 4 bases at J, with 12 bases between the two ends. This CDR3 has 15 amino acids. The germline CDR1 and CDR2 sequences are MNHEY and SMNVEV (reference sequence). CDR3 DNA sequence: TGTGCCAGCAGTTTATCGGGGGGAGGGGGCACTGAAGCTTTCTTT. Translated: CASSLSGGGGTEAFF.

The rearrangement uses TRBV21-1 and TRBJ2-7; the table's D call, TRBD2, has no DNA check behind it. TRBV21-1 is described as a pseudogene. CDR3 length: 15 amino acids. This chain's CDR3 is CASSNFGGKMYEQYF. Written as DNA, the CDR3 is TGTGCCAGCAGCAATTTCGGGGGGAAGATGTACGAGCAGTACTTC.

V gene TRBV7-8 combines with J gene TRBJ1-6; TRBD1 agrees at 8 bases. Unmatched junction bases numbered 3, after V lost 1 base and J lost 10 bases. The CDR3 is 14 amino acids. Looked up from germline, CDR1 is SGHVS and CDR2 is FQNEAQ. The CDR3 is CASSLVRGRSPLHF. CDR3 in DNA: TGTGCCAGCAGCTTAGTCAGGGGGCGATCACCCCTCCACTTT.